This TCR beta chain was sequenced for a study of blood T cell repertoires in COVID-19. As for the study in general: Material from acute and convalescent COVID-19 was sourced from the United States, Italy and Spain. Sources were T cells, B-cell-depleted T cells, or PBMCs; the material itself was cDNA or gDNA.

J lost 6 bases, V lost 4 bases, and 5 bases had no gene match. The CDR3 extends over 13 amino acids. The germline V gene encodes CDR1 LGHDT and CDR2 YNNKEL (reference sequence). As originally analysed: Amplification with reference gene primers provided the estimates of nucleated cell counts. Assay: immunoSEQ multiplex PCR; the TCRdb copy retains only in-frame clones and omits some. V and J calls plus clone size are reproduced from that table; the DNA served to infer D and trimming. The repertoire holds 310,000 or so clones, 87% seen once, with approximately 9.4% in the top ten. The TCR comes from a man aged 30-40 years with COVID-19, enrolled during active disease. The chain couples TRBV3-1 (or the pseudogene TRBV3-2) to TRBJ1-2, with 7 bases that match TRBD1. What was sequenced was peripheral blood. The CDR3 coding sequence is TGTGCCAGCAGCCCCCTAGGGGGCGATGGCTACACCTTC. Translated: CASSPLGGDGYTF.